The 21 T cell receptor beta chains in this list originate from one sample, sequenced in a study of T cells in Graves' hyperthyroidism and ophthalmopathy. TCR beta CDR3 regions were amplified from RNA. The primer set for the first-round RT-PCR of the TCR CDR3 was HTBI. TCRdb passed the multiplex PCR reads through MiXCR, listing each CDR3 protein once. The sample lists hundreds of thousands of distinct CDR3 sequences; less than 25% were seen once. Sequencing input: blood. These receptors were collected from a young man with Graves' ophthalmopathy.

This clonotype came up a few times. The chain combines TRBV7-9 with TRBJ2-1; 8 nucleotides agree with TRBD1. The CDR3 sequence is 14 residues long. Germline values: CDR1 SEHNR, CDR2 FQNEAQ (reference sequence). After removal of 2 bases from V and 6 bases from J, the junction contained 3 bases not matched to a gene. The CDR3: CASSLTGGGNEQFF. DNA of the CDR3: TGTGCCAGCAGCTTAACAGGGGGAGGCAATGAGCAGTTCTTC.

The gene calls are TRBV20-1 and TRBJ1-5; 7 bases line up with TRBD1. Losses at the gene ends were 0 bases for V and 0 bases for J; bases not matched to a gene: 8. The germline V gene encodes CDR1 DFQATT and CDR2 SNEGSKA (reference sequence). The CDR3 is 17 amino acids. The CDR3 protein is CSARDLKGAGSNQPQHF. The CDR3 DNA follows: TGCAGTGCTAGAGATTTAAAGGGGGCGGGTAGCAATCAGCCCCAGCATTTT.

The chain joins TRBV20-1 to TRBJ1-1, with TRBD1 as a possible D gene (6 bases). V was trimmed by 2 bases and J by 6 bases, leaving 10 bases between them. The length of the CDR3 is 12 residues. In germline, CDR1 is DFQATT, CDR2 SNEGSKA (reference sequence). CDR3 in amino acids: CSARHQGPEAFF. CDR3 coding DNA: TGCAGTGCTAGACATCAGGGGCCTGAAGCTTTCTTT.

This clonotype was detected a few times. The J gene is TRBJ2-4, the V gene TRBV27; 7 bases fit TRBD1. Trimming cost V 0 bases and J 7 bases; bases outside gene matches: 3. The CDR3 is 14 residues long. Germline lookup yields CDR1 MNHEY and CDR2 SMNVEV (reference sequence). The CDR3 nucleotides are TGTGCCAGCAGTTTATCGACAGGGCTGAACATTCAGTACTTC. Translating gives CASSLSTGLNIQYF.

CDR3 loop: CSARDGVAKNIQYF. The CDR3 DNA sequence: TGCAGTGCTAGAGATGGGGTAGCCAAAAACATTCAGTACTTC. The chain recombines TRBV20-1 with TRBJ2-4; D gene ambiguous. The ends were cut back, 0 bases at V and 0 bases at J, with 6 bases in the middle. Germline CDR1 reads DFQATT; CDR2 reads SNEGSKA (reference sequence). This CDR3 is 14 amino acids long.

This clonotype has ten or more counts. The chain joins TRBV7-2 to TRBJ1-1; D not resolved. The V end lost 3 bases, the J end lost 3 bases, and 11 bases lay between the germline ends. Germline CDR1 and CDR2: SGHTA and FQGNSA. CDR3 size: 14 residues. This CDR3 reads CASSFRWKDTEAFF. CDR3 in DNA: TGTGCCAGCAGCTTCAGGTGGAAGGACACTGAAGCTTTCTTT. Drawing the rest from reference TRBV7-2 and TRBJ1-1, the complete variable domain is GAGVSQSPSNKVTEKGKDVELRCDPISGHTALYWYRQSLGQGLEFLIYFQGNSAPDKSGLPSDRFSAERTGGSVSTLTIQRTQQEDSAVYLCASSFRWKDTEAFFGQGTRLTVV.

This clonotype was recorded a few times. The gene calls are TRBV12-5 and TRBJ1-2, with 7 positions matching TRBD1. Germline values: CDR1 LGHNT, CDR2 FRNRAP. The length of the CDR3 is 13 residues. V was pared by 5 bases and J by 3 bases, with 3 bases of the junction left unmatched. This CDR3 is CASGPDRDYGYTF. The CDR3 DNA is TGTGCTAGTGGTCCCGACAGGGACTATGGCTACACCTTC.

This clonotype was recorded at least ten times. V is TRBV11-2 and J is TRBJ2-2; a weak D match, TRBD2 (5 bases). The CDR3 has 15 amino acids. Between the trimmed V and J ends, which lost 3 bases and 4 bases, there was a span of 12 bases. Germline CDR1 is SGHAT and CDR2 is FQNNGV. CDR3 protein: CASSFGVGITGELFF. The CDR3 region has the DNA TGTGCCAGCAGCTTCGGGGTGGGGATCACCGGGGAGCTGTTTTTT.

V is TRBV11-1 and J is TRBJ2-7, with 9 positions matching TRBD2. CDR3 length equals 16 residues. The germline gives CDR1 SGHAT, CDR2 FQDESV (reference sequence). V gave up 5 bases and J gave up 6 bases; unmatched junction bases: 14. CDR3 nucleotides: TGTGCCAGCAGCGCCCGCCCCGGAGCGGGAGGTCCCGAGCAGTACTTC. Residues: CASSARPGAGGPEQYF.

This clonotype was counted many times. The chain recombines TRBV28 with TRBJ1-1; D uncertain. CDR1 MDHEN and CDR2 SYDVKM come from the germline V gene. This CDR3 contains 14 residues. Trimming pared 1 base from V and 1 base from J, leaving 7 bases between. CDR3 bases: TGTGCCAGCAGTTTATTACCAGCGAACACTGAAGCTTTCTTT. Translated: CASSLLPANTEAFF.

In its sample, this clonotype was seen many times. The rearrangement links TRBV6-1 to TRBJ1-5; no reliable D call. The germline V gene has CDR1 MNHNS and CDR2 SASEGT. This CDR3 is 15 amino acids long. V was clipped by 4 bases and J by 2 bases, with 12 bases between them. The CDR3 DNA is TGTGCCAGCAGTGCTGGTGGTAGCCGCAATCAGCCCCAGCATTTT. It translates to CASSAGGSRNQPQHF.

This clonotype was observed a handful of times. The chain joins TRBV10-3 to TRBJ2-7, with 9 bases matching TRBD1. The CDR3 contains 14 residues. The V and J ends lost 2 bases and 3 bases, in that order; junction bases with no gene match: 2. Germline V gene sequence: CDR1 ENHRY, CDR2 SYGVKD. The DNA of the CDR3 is TGTGCCATCAGTGAGCAGGGACAGGGCTACGAGCAGTACTTC. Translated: CAISEQGQGYEQYF.

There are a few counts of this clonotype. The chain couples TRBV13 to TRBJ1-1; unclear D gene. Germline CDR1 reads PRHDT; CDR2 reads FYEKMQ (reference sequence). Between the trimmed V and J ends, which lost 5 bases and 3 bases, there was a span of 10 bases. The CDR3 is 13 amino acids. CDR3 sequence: CASSGHPDTEAFF. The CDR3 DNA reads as TGTGCCAGCAGCGGTCATCCGGACACTGAAGCTTTCTTT. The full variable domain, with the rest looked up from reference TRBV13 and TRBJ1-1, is AAGVIQSPRHLIKEKRETATLKCYPIPRHDTVYWYQQGPGQDPQFLISFYEKMQSDKGSIPDRFSAQQFSDYHSELNMSSLELGDSALYFCASSGHPDTEAFFGQGTRLTVV.

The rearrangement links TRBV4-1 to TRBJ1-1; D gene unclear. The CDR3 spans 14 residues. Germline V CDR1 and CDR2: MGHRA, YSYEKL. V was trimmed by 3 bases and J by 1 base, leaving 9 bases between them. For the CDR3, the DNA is TGCGCCAGCAGCCAGGTTCATCAGAACACTGAAGCTTTCTTT. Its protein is CASSQVHQNTEAFF.

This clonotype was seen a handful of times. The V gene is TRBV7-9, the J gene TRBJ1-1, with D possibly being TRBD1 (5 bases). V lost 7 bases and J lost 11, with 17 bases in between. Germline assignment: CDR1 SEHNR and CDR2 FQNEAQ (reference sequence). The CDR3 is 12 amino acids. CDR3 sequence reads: CASIGGGEGAFF. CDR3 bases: TGTGCCAGCATAGGCGGAGGGGAGGGGGCTTTCTTT.

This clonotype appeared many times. The DNA for the CDR3 is TGTGCCAGCAGTTACAGGACAGTGAACACTGAAGCTTTCTTT. Protein product: CASSYRTVNTEAFF. The chain is built from TRBV6-2 or TRBV6-3 and TRBJ1-1; D might be TRBD1 (6 bases). Germline loops: CDR1 MNHEY, CDR2 SVGEGT. Trimming cost V 2 bases and J 0 bases, with 7 bases left between them. CDR3 length: 14 residues.

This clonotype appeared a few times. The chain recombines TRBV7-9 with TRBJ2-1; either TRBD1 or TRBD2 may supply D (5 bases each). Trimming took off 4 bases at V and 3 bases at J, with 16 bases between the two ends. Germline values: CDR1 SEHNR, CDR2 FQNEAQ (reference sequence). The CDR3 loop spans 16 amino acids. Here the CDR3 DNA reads TGTGCCAGCAGCTCCGGGGACGGCTCCGGCTACAATGAGCAGTTCTTC. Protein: CASSSGDGSGYNEQFF. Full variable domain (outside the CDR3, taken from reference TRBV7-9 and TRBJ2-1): DTGVSQNPRHKITKRGQNVTFRCDPISEHNRLYWYRQTLGQGPEFLTYFQNEAQLEKSRLLSDRFSAERPKGSFSTLEIQRTEQGDSAMYLCASSSGDGSGYNEQFFGPGTRLTVL.

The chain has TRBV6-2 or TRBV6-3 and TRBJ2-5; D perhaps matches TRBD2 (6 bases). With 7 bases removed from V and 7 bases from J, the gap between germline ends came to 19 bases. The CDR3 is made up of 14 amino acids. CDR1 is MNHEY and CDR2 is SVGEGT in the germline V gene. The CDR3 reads CASNGGQKRWTQYF. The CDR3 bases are TGTGCCAGCAACGGAGGGCAGAAAAGGTGGACCCAGTACTTC.

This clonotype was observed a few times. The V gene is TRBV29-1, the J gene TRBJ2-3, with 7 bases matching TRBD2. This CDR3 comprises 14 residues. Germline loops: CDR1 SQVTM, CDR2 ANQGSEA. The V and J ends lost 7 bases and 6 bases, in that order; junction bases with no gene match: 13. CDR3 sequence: CSATGASGGDTQYF. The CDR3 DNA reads TGCAGCGCGACTGGGGCTAGCGGCGGGGATACGCAGTATTTT.

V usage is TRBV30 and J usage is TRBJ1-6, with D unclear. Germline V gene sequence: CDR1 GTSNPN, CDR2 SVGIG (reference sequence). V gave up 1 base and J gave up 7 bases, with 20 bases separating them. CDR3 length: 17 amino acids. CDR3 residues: CAWSAPTPRVGNSPLHF. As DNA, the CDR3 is TGTGCCTGGAGTGCCCCTACACCGAGGGTGGGGAATTCACCCCTCCACTTT. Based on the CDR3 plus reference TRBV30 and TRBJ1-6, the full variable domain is SQTIHQWPATLVQPVGSPLSLECTVEGTSNPNLYWYRQAAGRGLQLLFYSVGIGQISSEVPQNLSASRPQDRQFILSSKKLLLSDSGFYLCAWSAPTPRVGNSPLHFGNGTRLTVT.

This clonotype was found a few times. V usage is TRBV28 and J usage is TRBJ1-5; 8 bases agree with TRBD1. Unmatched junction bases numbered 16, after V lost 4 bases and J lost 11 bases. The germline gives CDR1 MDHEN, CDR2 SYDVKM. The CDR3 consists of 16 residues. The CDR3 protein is CASSSKQGGRLLTQHF. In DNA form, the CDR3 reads TGTGCCAGCAGTTCTAAACAGGGGGGGCGTTTGTTGACCCAGCATTTT.